These 27 T cell receptor beta chains were all obtained from the same sample, sequenced in a study of Ad26.COV2.S vaccination and SARS-CoV-2 variants. Described treatment: around 19 received Ad26.COV2.S at low or high dose, single or two shots; a few received placebo; per-sample allocation not given. Following the first vaccine or placebo injection, samples were taken on day 63. Generated by immunoSEQ multiplex PCR, the TCRdb table keeps only in-frame clones and is missing some. The data hold 360,000 or so clones, with around 87% observed a single time. This sample comprised peripheral blood, obtained in a trial of Ad26.COV2.S vaccine versus placebo. The receptors shown here come from a person aged 18-60 years who received the Ad26.COV2.S COVID-19 vaccine or a placebo.

This clone was counted once. The chain uses TRBV19 and TRBJ2-7, with 10 bases matching TRBD1. Germline V gene data show CDR1 as LNHDA and CDR2 as SQIVND (reference sequence). Trimming removed 7 bases from V and 5 bases from J; junction bases left unmatched: 5. CDR3 size: 13 residues. CDR3: CASTGTGEHEQYF. DNA for the CDR3: TGTGCCAGTACCGGGACAGGGGAGCACGAGCAGTACTTC.

The V call is TRBV5-1, the J call TRBJ2-3, with 7 bases that match TRBD1. There are 16 residues in the CDR3. V lost 2 bases, J lost 0 bases, and 6 bases stayed unmatched. CDR1 and CDR2 from the germline V gene are SGHRS and YFSETQ. The CDR3 DNA sequence: TGCGCCAGCAGCTTCCCCAGACAGGGTAGCACAGATACGCAGTATTTT. Translation: CASSFPRQGSTDTQYF.

V usage is TRBV5-1 and J usage is TRBJ2-2; D not resolved. The V end was cut by 3 bases, the J end by 7 bases, with 7 bases between. The length of the CDR3 is 12 residues. The germline V gene has CDR1 SGHRS and CDR2 YFSETQ. CDR3 DNA: TGCGCCAGCAGCTCCAACCGCGGGGAGCTGTTTTTT. Translated: CASSSNRGELFF.

The genes are TRBV11-3 and TRBJ2-5; D is possibly TRBD1 or TRBD2 (5 bases each). The CDR3 covers 14 residues. Germline CDR1 is SGHNT and CDR2 is YENEEA. V lost 5 bases to trimming and J lost 4 bases, with 14 bases between them. CDR3 coding DNA: TGTGCCAGCAGCCCGGGACCTAAGGGAGAGACCCAGTACTTC. Its translation: CASSPGPKGETQYF. The whole variable domain, remainder taken from reference TRBV11-3 and TRBJ2-5, is EAGVVQSPRYKIIEKKQPVAFWCNPISGHNTLYWYLQNLGQGPELLIRYENEEAVDDSQLPKDRFSAERLKGVDSTLKIQPAELGDSAVYLCASSPGPKGETQYFGPGTRLLVL.

The chain uses TRBV7-8 and TRBJ2-1; 9 positions match TRBD2. Germline-derived CDR1 and CDR2 are SGHVS and FQNEAQ. The trim removed 5 bases at V and 9 bases at J, leaving 2 bases unmatched. The CDR3 length is 12 residues. The CDR3 DNA reads as TGTGCCAGCAGCGAGACTAGCGGTGAGCAGTTCTTC. Its translation is CASSETSGEQFF.

CDR3 bases: TGTGCCACCGGGAGGGGGACCGCGGCCTACGAGCAGTACTTC. Its translation is CATGRGTAAYEQYF. The chain employs TRBV19 and TRBJ2-7; 8 nucleotides agree with TRBD2. Germline V gene lookup returns CDR1 LNHDA and CDR2 SQIVND (reference sequence). With V trimmed by 10 bases and J by 2 bases, 10 bases remained unmatched. The CDR3 loop spans 14 amino acids.

The chain joins TRBV2 to TRBJ2-7; no reliable D call. Between the trimmed V and J ends, which lost 1 base and 3 bases, there was a span of 7 bases. Germline CDR1 reads SNHLY; CDR2 reads FYNNEI. The CDR3 has 13 amino acids. In DNA, the CDR3 is TGTGCCAGCAGTGAAGGGTCAAACTACGAGCAGTACTTC. It specifies CASSEGSNYEQYF.

The chain joins TRBV20-1 to TRBJ2-5; D possibly corresponds to TRBD1 (7 bases). CDR1 is DFQATT, CDR2 SNEGSKA, per germline (reference sequence). Trimming pared 3 bases from V and 3 bases from J, leaving 14 bases between. The CDR3 has 14 residues. CDR3 region: CSASNRGGEETQYF. CDR3 nucleotide sequence: TGCAGTGCTAGTAACAGGGGAGGTGAAGAGACCCAGTACTTC.

The chain employs TRBV12-3 or TRBV12-4 and TRBJ1-2; no clear D gene. This CDR3 is 13 amino acids long. Trimming removed 7 bases at V and 2 bases at J, with 11 bases between. As DNA, the CDR3 is TGTGCCAGCACCTTAACAGAAAACTATGGCTACACCTTC. This translates into CASTLTENYGYTF.

About this clone itself: This same CDR3 is encoded by further DNA sequences in the sample. This chain uses TRBV5-4 with TRBJ2-5, with D unclear. Germline assignment: CDR1 SGHNT and CDR2 YYREEE (reference sequence). Trimming left V 1 base short and J 5 bases short, with 6 bases between. The CDR3 has 12 amino acids. In DNA, the CDR3 is TGTGCCAGCAGCTTGATATCTGAGACCCAGTACTTC. Translating gives CASSLISETQYF.

This chain joins TRBV4-3 and TRBJ1-1; no definite D call. From germline, CDR1 is LGHNA and CDR2 YSLEER. The V end lost 0 bases, the J end lost 1 base, and 12 bases lay between the germline ends. The CDR3 is made up of 16 amino acids. As DNA, the CDR3 is TGCGCCAGCAGCCAAGATTCTGGGCCGAGGAACACTGAAGCTTTCTTT. Translating it yields CASSQDSGPRNTEAFF.

The chain joins TRBV4-1 to TRBJ2-7; D gene uncertain. The length of the CDR3 is 13 residues. V lost 4 bases and J 3 bases, leaving 10 bases between the germline ends. Germline CDR1 and CDR2: MGHRA and YSYEKL. CDR3 sequence: CASSRSDFYEQYF. In DNA, the CDR3 is TGCGCCAGCAGCCGCAGCGACTTCTACGAGCAGTACTTC.

The chain couples TRBV5-8 to TRBJ1-6; D is unclear. From germline, CDR1 is SGHTS and CDR2 YDEGEE. CDR3 size: 15 residues. V dropped 1 base and J dropped 9 bases, with 14 bases sitting between them. As DNA, the CDR3 is TGTGCCAGCAGCTTGTTGTCCGGACTCGGTTCACCCCTCCACTTT. It codes for CASSLLSGLGSPLHF.

The chain combines TRBV5-4 with TRBJ2-2; 9 nucleotides match TRBD2. The CDR3 sequence is 16 residues long. Germline values: CDR1 SGHNT, CDR2 YYREEE (reference sequence). Trimming took 4 bases from V and 4 from J; bases not matched to a gene: 8. CDR3 region: CASSPQGGGGTGELFF. The CDR3 DNA follows: TGTGCCAGCAGCCCCCAGGGCGGGGGGGGCACCGGGGAGCTGTTTTTT.

This clone has only one observation. This sequence joins TRBV19 and TRBJ1-5; a possible D gene is TRBD1 (6 bases). There are 14 residues in the CDR3. Trimming took off 5 bases at V and 3 bases at J, with 11 bases between the two ends. Germline CDR1 LNHDA, CDR2 SQIVND (reference sequence). The CDR3 sequence: CASSLAGVNQPQHF. CDR3 nucleotide sequence: TGTGCCAGTAGTCTGGCAGGGGTCAATCAGCCCCAGCATTTT.

The CDR3 is CSVAQGDAYGYTF. The DNA of the CDR3 is TGCAGCGTAGCACAAGGCGATGCCTATGGCTACACCTTC. V and J are TRBV29-1 and TRBJ1-2, with D uncertain. Trimming took 6 bases from V and 4 from J, leaving 15 bases between them. Germline V gives CDR1 SQVTM, CDR2 ANQGSEA. This CDR3 comprises 13 residues.

The chain combines TRBV6-6 with TRBJ2-7; D gene ambiguous. CDR1 MNHNY and CDR2 SVGAGI come from the germline V gene (reference sequence). The CDR3 spans 14 residues. Trimming took off 2 bases at V and 1 base at J, with 9 bases between the two ends. The CDR3 bases are TGTGCCAGCAGTTACCGGGCAGCGTCCTACGAGCAGTACTTC. Protein: CASSYRAASYEQYF.

The J gene is TRBJ2-2, the V gene TRBV27; 7 bases are a match to TRBD2. After removal of 5 bases from V and 9 bases from J, the junction contained 6 bases not matched to a gene. There are 13 residues in the CDR3. The germline V gene has CDR1 MNHEY and CDR2 SMNVEV (reference sequence). For the CDR3, the DNA is TGTGCCAGCAGTATTGCGGGGGACCGGGAGCTGTTTTTT. It is translated as CASSIAGDRELFF.

The V gene is TRBV9, the J gene TRBJ1-1; D not certain. V was shortened by 0 bases and J by 5 bases, with 11 bases between the two germline ends. CDR3 size: 14 residues. Per the germline V gene, CDR1 is SGDLS and CDR2 is YYNGEE. The DNA of the CDR3 is TGTGCCAGCAGCGTAGATGGGGTTCGGACTGAAGCTTTCTTT. Its protein product is CASSVDGVRTEAFF.

The chain uses TRBV7-9 and TRBJ1-1; the match to TRBD1 covers 8 bases. This CDR3 comprises 13 residues. J was trimmed by 10 bases and V by 1 base; bases with no gene match: 5. Per germline, CDR1 SEHNR and CDR2 FQNEAQ (reference sequence). CDR3 region: CASSLEDRGRAFF. CDR3 DNA sequence: TGTGCCAGCAGCTTAGAAGACAGGGGCAGAGCTTTCTTT.

This sequence joins TRBV11-3 and TRBJ2-3; no clear D gene. The CDR3 consists of 13 residues. Germline CDR1 reads SGHNT; CDR2 reads YENEEA. V gave up 1 base and J gave up 8 bases, with 10 bases separating them. Here the CDR3 reads CASSLVARSTQYF. CDR3 in DNA: TGTGCCAGCAGCTTAGTGGCCCGGAGTACGCAGTATTTT.

This rearrangement joins TRBV18 to TRBJ2-7; D call uncertain. The CDR3 is made up of 12 amino acids. CDR1 and CDR2 (germline): KGHSH, LQKENI. V lost 2 bases and J lost 5, with 7 bases in between. CDR3 residues: CASSPSGDEQYF. CDR3 sequence (DNA): TGTGCCAGCTCACCATCCGGAGACGAGCAGTACTTC.

This clone has a single count. The chain is built from TRBV5-1 and TRBJ2-1; D unresolved. Germline CDR1 is SGHRS and CDR2 is YFSETQ. The CDR3 spans 12 residues. V lost 8 bases and J 8 bases, leaving 14 bases between the germline ends. CDR3 sequence: CASHQKVDEQFF. CDR3 coding DNA: TGCGCCAGTCATCAAAAGGTCGATGAGCAGTTCTTC. Full variable domain (outside the CDR3, taken from reference TRBV5-1 and TRBJ2-1): KAGVTQTPRYLIKTRGQQVTLSCSPISGHRSVSWYQQTPGQGLQFLFEYFSETQRNKGNFPGRFSGRQFSNSRSEMNVSTLELGDSALYLCASHQKVDEQFFGPGTRLTVL.

The rearrangement uses TRBV7-8 and TRBJ2-3; a weak D match, TRBD1 (6 bases). The ends were cut back, 3 bases at V and 0 bases at J, with 13 bases in the middle. This CDR3 has 16 amino acids. Germline CDR1 SGHVS, CDR2 FQNEAQ. The CDR3 spells CASSFDRKTSTDTQYF. The CDR3 bases are TGTGCCAGCAGCTTTGACAGGAAAACTAGCACAGATACGCAGTATTTT.

J is TRBJ1-1 and V is TRBV9, with unresolved D. CDR1 and CDR2 (germline): SGDLS, YYNGEE. The CDR3 length is 14 residues. V lost 0 bases to trimming and J lost 1 base, with 7 bases between them. In DNA form, the CDR3 reads TGTGCCAGCAGCGTAGGAGAGGGGAACACTGAAGCTTTCTTT. This codes for CASSVGEGNTEAFF.

This sequence joins TRBV7-3 and TRBJ2-3; D remains unclear. V was trimmed by 2 bases and J by 0 bases, leaving 6 bases between them. This CDR3 has 14 amino acids. The V gene's germline CDR1 is SGHTA and CDR2 FQGTGA. CDR3 region: CASSLGQSTDTQYF. The CDR3, as DNA: TGTGCCAGCAGCTTAGGTCAGAGCACAGATACGCAGTATTTT.

V and J are TRBV3-1 (or the pseudogene TRBV3-2) and TRBJ2-7, with TRBD1 as a possible D gene (6 bases). The V and J ends lost 6 bases and 0 bases respectively, with 12 bases between them. The germline gives CDR1 LGHDT, CDR2 YNNKEL (reference sequence). The CDR3 spans 14 residues. This chain's CDR3 is CASRHTGTSYEQYF. CDR3 nucleotides: TGTGCCAGCAGACATACAGGGACCTCCTACGAGCAGTACTTC.